The rows below give T cell receptor beta chains drawn from one sample of a study of blood T cell dynamics during melanoma immunotherapy. The data were produced by immunoSEQ multiplex PCR, yet TCRdb's version contains in-frame clones alone and is incomplete. The data hold 7,000 or so clones, with around three quarters observed a single time. The material was blood, obtained from a patient treated with checkpoint blockade. The receptor set was obtained from a human donor with melanoma. Both conserved end residues are part of each CDR3. The order of the fields is CDR3 protein, CDR3 DNA, V gene, clone size, J gene, D gene. A D gene is named only where the DNA matches it firmly. Clone size is not always given. Where it is, it says once, few, many or a class for expanded clones.

CASSRDPTQETQYF | TGTGCCAGCAGTCGGGACCCCACCCAAGAGACCCAGTACTTC | TRBV11-1 | few | TRBJ2-5 | NA
CASSQSKQTYGYTF | TGTGCCAGCAGCCAATCGAAACAGACCTATGGCTACACCTTC | TRBV16 | NA | TRBJ1-2 | NA
CASTGTSGGPSYNEQFF | TGTGCCAGCACAGGGACTAGCGGGGGCCCGTCCTACAATGAGCAGTTCTTC | TRBV27 | once | TRBJ2-1 | TRBD2
CASSLEPGNEQFF | TGCGCCAGCAGCTTGGAACCGGGCAATGAGCAGTTCTTC | TRBV5-1 | once | TRBJ2-1 | NA
CASSIPRGNYGYTF | TGTGCCAGTAGTATCCCCAGGGGTAACTATGGCTACACCTTC | TRBV19 | NA | TRBJ1-2 | NA
CASSPTSGRSVNEQFF | TGTGCCAGTAGTCCTACTAGCGGCCGGAGCGTGAATGAGCAGTTCTTC | TRBV19 | NA | TRBJ2-1 | TRBD2
CASSLGAQGENTGELFF | TGTGCCAGCAGCTTAGGCGCGCAGGGCGAGAACACCGGGGAGCTGTTTTTT | TRBV11-3 | NA | TRBJ2-2 | NA
CASTRGGQGYTF | TGTGCCAGCACCCGGGGCGGGCAGGGCTACACCTTC | TRBV6-1 | NA | TRBJ1-2 | NA
CASSLATSLDTQYF | TGCGCCAGCAGCTTGGCGACTAGCTTAGATACGCAGTATTTT | TRBV5-1 | once | TRBJ2-3 | TRBD2
CASSQEGPTGNTIYF | TGCGCCAGCAGCCAAGAGGGACCGACTGGAAACACCATATATTTT | TRBV4-1 | once | TRBJ1-3 | NA
CASSSTGGGREAFF | TGTGCCAGCAGCTCAACAGGGGGCGGCCGGGAAGCTTTCTTT | TRBV11-2 | NA | TRBJ1-1 | TRBD1
CASRPTGDTGELFF | TGTGCCAGCCGTCCTACGGGGGACACCGGGGAGCTGTTTTTT | TRBV6-5 | NA | TRBJ2-2 | NA
CASSTGLAAYNEQFF | TGTGCCAGTAGTACGGGACTAGCGGCTTACAATGAGCAGTTCTTC | TRBV19 | NA | TRBJ2-1 | TRBD2
CASSHGTGGSYGYTF | TGCGCCAGCAGCCACGGTACAGGGGGCAGCTATGGCTACACCTTC | TRBV5-1 | few | TRBJ1-2 | TRBD1
CAISALDGTEAFF | TGTGCCATCAGTGCCCTCGATGGCACTGAAGCTTTCTTT | TRBV10-3 | NA | TRBJ1-1 | NA
CATSRGGVTDTQYF | TGTGCCACCAGCAGGGGGGGGGTCACAGATACGCAGTATTTT | TRBV15 | NA | TRBJ2-3 | TRBD2
CASSVGGLAGFTDTQYF | TGTGCCAGCAGCGTAGGGGGACTAGCGGGATTCACAGATACGCAGTATTTT | TRBV9 | NA | TRBJ2-3 | TRBD2
CASSSPGQGRGELFF | TGTGCCAGCAGTTCACCGGGACAGGGGCGTGGGGAGCTGTTTTTT | TRBV27 | NA | TRBJ2-2 | TRBD1
CASTKAGANEQFF | TGTGCCAGCACTAAGGCAGGGGCCAATGAGCAGTTCTTC | TRBV25-1 | NA | TRBJ2-1 | NA
CASRTSGRETQYF | TGTGCCAGCAGGACTAGCGGGAGAGAGACCCAGTACTTC | TRBV2 | NA | TRBJ2-5 | TRBD2
CAWKTDLPSPLHF | TGTGCCTGGAAGACGGACTTGCCTTCACCCCTCCACTTT | TRBV30 | NA | TRBJ1-6 | NA
CASSIYQGVEQYF | TGTGCCAGCTCGATTTACCAGGGGGTAGAACAGTACTTC | TRBV18 | NA | TRBJ2-7 | TRBD1
CASSSTGYLGTQYF | TGTGCCAGCAGCTCGACGGGCTACCTGGGTACCCAGTACTTC | TRBV7-6 | NA | TRBJ2-5 | NA
CASSLNAVNTEAFF | TGTGCCAGCAGCTTAAACGCGGTGAACACTGAAGCTTTCTTT | TRBV7-3 | NA | TRBJ1-1 | NA
CASSWGDRDSAEAFF | TGTGCCAGCAGCTGGGGGGACAGGGATTCAGCTGAAGCTTTCTTT | TRBV7-9 | NA | TRBJ1-1 | TRBD1
CASSLLGGLGSYEQYF | TGTGCCAGCAGCTTATTAGGCGGGCTGGGCTCCTACGAGCAGTACTTC | TRBV11-2 | few | TRBJ2-7 | NA
CASSPDRLSNQPQHF | TGTGCCAGCAGTCCAGACAGGTTAAGCAATCAGCCCCAGCATTTT | TRBV2 | few | TRBJ1-5 | NA
CASSGTSGTYEQYF | TGTGCCAGCAGCGGGACTAGCGGGACCTACGAGCAGTACTTC | TRBV2 | NA | TRBJ2-7 | TRBD2
CASTERNTEAFF | TGCGCCAGCACTGAGAGGAACACTGAAGCTTTCTTT | TRBV10-2 | once | TRBJ1-1 | NA
CASSLGQGTPYNEQFF | TGTGCCAGCAGCCTGGGACAGGGGACGCCCTACAATGAGCAGTTCTTC | TRBV5-6 | NA | TRBJ2-1 | TRBD1
CASSLSGTGSGNTEAFF | TGTGCCAGCAGTTTATCAGGGACAGGGTCGGGGAACACTGAAGCTTTCTTT | TRBV28 | NA | TRBJ1-1 | TRBD1
CASSESGRGGDEQFF | TGTGCCAGCAGTGAGAGCGGGAGAGGCGGCGATGAGCAGTTCTTC | TRBV2 | NA | TRBJ2-1 | TRBD2
CASSLVAGENTEAFF | TGTGCCAGCAGCTTAGTGGCGGGGGAGAACACTGAAGCTTTCTTT | TRBV7-4 | NA | TRBJ1-1 | NA
CASSLARTGKETQYF | TGTGCCAGCAGCTTGGCCCGGACAGGGAAAGAGACCCAGTACTTC | TRBV5-6 | few | TRBJ2-5 | TRBD1
CASGLDYQPQHF | TGTGCTAGTGGTTTGGACTATCAGCCCCAGCATTTT | TRBV12-5 | NA | TRBJ1-5 | NA
CASSLIADTQYF | TGTGCCAGCAGCTTAATAGCAGATACGCAGTATTTT | TRBV7-9 | few | TRBJ2-3 | NA
CASSLGFRLNTEAFF | TGTGCCAGCAGCTTGGGGTTTAGGCTAAACACTGAAGCTTTCTTT | TRBV11-3 | NA | TRBJ1-1 | NA
CASSEPGNEQFF | TGTGCCAGCTCGGAACCGGGTAACGAGCAGTTCTTC | TRBV18 | NA | TRBJ2-1 | NA
CASSLTTFNTGELFF | TGCGCCAGCAGCTTGACGACCTTCAACACCGGGGAGCTGTTTTTT | TRBV5-1 | NA | TRBJ2-2 | NA
CASRASGNTYEQYF | TGTGCCAGCAGAGCCTCGGGGAATACCTACGAGCAGTACTTC | TRBV6-1 | once | TRBJ2-7 | NA
CASKGQTWTGGEQYF | TGCGCCAGCAAAGGCCAAACTTGGACAGGGGGGGAGCAGTACTTC | TRBV10-2 | NA | TRBJ2-7 | TRBD1
CASSSVDTPGHGYTF | TGTGCCAGCAGTTCCGTCGATACCCCTGGCCATGGCTACACCTTC | TRBV27 | NA | TRBJ1-2 | NA
CASSDSGTGRNTEAFF | TGCGCCAGCAGTGATTCCGGGACAGGCAGGAACACTGAAGCTTTCTTT | TRBV10-1 | NA | TRBJ1-1 | TRBD1
CASSLRGHEQYF | TGTGCCAGCAGCCTGAGGGGGCACGAGCAGTACTTC | TRBV13 | once | TRBJ2-7 | TRBD1
CASSLFRGNYGYTF | TGTGCCAGCAGTTTATTCAGGGGGAACTATGGCTACACCTTC | TRBV27 | NA | TRBJ1-2 | TRBD1
CASSIDLRGWGVTQYF | TGTGCCAGTAGTATAGATCTTCGAGGATGGGGTGTGACCCAGTACTTC | TRBV19 | once | TRBJ2-5 | NA
CASSLQPGHSSYEQYF | TGTGCCAGCAGTTTGCAACCGGGACACAGCTCCTACGAGCAGTACTTC | TRBV6-5 | NA | TRBJ2-7 | NA
CASSVGWGVETQYF | TGTGCCAGCAGCGTAGGGTGGGGAGTGGAGACCCAGTACTTC | TRBV9 | NA | TRBJ2-5 | NA